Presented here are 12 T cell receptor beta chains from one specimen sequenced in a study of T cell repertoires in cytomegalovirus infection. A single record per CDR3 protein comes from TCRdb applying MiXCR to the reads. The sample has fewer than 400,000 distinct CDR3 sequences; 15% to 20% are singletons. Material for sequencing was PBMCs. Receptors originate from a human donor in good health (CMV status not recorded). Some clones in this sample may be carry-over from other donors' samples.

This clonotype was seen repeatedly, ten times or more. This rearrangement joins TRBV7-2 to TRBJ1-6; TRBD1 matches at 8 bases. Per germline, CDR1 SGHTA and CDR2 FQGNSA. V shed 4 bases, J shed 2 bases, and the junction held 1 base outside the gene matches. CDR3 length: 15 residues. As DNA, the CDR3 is TGTGCCAGCAGCTGGACAGGGCCCTATAATTCACCCCTCCACTTT. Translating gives CASSWTGPYNSPLHF.

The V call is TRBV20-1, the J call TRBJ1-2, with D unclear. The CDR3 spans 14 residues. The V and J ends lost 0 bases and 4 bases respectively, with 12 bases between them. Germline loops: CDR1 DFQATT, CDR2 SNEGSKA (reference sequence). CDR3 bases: TGCAGTGCTAGAGATCTACGAGGGAGCTATGGCTACACCTTC. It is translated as CSARDLRGSYGYTF.

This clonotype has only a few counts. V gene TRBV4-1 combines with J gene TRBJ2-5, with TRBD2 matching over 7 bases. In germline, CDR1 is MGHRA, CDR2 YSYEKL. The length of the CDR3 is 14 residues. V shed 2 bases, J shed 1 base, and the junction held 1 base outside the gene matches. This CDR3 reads CASSQWGGQETQYF. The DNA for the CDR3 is TGCGCCAGCAGCCAATGGGGGGGCCAAGAGACCCAGTACTTC.

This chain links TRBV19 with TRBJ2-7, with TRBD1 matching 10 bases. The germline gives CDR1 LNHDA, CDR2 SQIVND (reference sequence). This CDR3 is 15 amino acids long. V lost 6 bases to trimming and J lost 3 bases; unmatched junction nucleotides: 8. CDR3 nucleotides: TGTGCCAGTAGGGCTTCGGGACAGGGGATCTACGAGCAGTACTTC. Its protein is CASRASGQGIYEQYF.

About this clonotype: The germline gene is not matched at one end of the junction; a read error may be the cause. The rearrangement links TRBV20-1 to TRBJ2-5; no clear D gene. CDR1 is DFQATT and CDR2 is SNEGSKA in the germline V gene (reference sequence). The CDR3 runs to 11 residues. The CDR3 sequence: CSAVAMETQCF. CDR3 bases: TGCAGTGCTGTGGCTATGGAGACCCAGTGCTTC.

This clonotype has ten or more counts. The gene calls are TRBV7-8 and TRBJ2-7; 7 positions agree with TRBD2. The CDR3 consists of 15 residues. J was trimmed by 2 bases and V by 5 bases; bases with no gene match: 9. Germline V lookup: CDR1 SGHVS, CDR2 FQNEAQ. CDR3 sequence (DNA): TGTGCCAGCAGCCCGAAGCGGGGAGCACCCTACGAGCAGTACTTC. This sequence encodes CASSPKRGAPYEQYF. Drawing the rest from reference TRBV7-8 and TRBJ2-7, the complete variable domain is GAGVSQSPRYKVAKRGQDVALRCDPISGHVSLFWYQQALGQGPEFLTYFQNEAQLDKSGLPSDRFFAERPEGSVSTLKIQRTQQEDSAVYLCASSPKRGAPYEQYFGPGTRLTVT.

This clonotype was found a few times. CDR3: CASRGSASSGNTIYF. The CDR3 DNA reads TGTGCTTCACGGGGGAGCGCGAGCTCTGGAAACACCATATATTTT. This chain links TRBV19 with TRBJ1-3; tentative D call: TRBD1 (5 bases). Per the germline V gene, CDR1 is LNHDA and CDR2 is SQIVND (reference sequence). This CDR3 region has 15 residues.

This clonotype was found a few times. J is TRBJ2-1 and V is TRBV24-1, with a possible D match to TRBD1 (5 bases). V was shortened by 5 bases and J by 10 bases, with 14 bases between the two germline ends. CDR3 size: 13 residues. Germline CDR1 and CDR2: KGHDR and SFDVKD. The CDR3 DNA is TGTGCCACCAGTGCTCCAGGGCTCTCGGAGCAGTTCTTC. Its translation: CATSAPGLSEQFF.

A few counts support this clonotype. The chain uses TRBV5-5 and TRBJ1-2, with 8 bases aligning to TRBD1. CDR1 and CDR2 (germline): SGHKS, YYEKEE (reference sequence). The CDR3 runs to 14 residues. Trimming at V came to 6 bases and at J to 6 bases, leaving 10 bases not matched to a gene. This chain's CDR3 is CASIKDRGVHGYTF. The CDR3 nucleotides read TGTGCCAGCATCAAAGACAGGGGAGTCCATGGCTACACCTTC.

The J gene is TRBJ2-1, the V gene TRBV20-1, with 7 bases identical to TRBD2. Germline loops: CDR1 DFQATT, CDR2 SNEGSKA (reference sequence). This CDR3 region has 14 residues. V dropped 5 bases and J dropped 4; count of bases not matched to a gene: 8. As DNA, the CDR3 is TGCAGTGCTTCACGGACTAGTGGATACAATGAGCAGTTCTTC. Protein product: CSASRTSGYNEQFF.

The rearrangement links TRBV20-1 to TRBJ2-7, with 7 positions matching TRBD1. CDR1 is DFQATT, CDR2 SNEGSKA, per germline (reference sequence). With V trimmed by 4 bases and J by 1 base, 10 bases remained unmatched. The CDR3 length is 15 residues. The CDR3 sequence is CSATDQQGTSYEQYF. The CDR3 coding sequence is TGCAGTGCTACGGACCAACAGGGGACATCCTACGAGCAGTACTTC.

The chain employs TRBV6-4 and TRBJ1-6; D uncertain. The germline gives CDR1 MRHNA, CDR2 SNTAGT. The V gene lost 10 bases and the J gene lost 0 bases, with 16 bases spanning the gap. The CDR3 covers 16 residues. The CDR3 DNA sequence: TGTGCCATCGTTGACGGCCATAGCTCCTATAATTCACCCCTCCACTTT. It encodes CAIVDGHSSYNSPLHF.